This T cell receptor (beta chain) was recorded in a study of blood T cell repertoires in COVID-19. TCRdb's table, derived via immunoSEQ multiplex PCR, lists solely in-frame clones and lacks some. The table includes hundreds of thousands of clones, around 90% detected once. Cohort assignment relied on participant-reported clinical history. Input material: PBMCs or T cells enriched from blood (not recorded which). The receptor was derived from a woman in her 50s who had recovered from COVID-19.

CDR3 region: CASSAEVRAFF. Here the CDR3 DNA reads TGTGCCAGCAGTGCGGAGGTGCGGGCTTTCTTT. The chain employs TRBV28 and TRBJ1-1; D ambiguous. Trimming took off 5 bases at V and 11 bases at J, with 12 bases between the two ends. The CDR3 consists of 11 residues. CDR1 is MDHEN, CDR2 SYDVKM, per germline.